Listed here are 4 T cell receptor beta chains from one sample, sequenced in a study of shared clonotypes between healthy human individuals. Measured with immunoSEQ multiplex PCR; TCRdb has only the in-frame clones, and not every one. The repertoire holds under 600,000 clones, with about 96% as singletons. Sequenced: naive CD4+ T cells sorted from blood. Subset of the sample: CD45RA+ positively selected. The receptors were sampled from a woman aged 30 to 39 in good health.

The chain employs TRBV2 and TRBJ1-2, with D possibly TRBD1 on 5 matching bases. Per the germline V gene, CDR1 is SNHLY and CDR2 is FYNNEI. This CDR3 spans 16 amino acids. The germline V and J ends were trimmed by 3 bases and 4 bases, with 18 bases remaining between them. The CDR3 nucleotides are TGTGCCAGCAGTGACCTGCAACAGGTTCAGTTCTATGGCTACACCTTC. Residues: CASSDLQQVQFYGYTF.

This clone showed up just once. The chain recombines TRBV10-1 with TRBJ2-1, with 10 bases identical to TRBD2. This CDR3 has 16 residues. V was clipped by 2 bases and J by 5 bases; unmatched bases: 6. Germline V gives CDR1 WNHNN, CDR2 SYGVQD (reference sequence). CDR3 region: CASSERTSGIHNEQFF. The DNA for the CDR3 is TGCGCCAGCAGTGAGCGTACTAGCGGGATACACAATGAGCAGTTCTTC.

V and J are TRBV2 and TRBJ2-1; perhaps TRBD2 as D (5 bases). CDR1 is SNHLY, CDR2 FYNNEI, per germline. The CDR3 has 13 residues. The V gene lost 8 bases and the J gene lost 0 bases, with 8 bases spanning the gap. The CDR3 DNA follows: TGTGCCAGCGGACTGGACTCCTACAATGAGCAGTTCTTC. Its protein product is CASGLDSYNEQFF.

The chain is built from TRBV7-9 and TRBJ2-7; D gene unclear. The V gene's germline CDR1 is SEHNR and CDR2 FQNEAQ (reference sequence). Trimming cost V 5 bases and J 4 bases, with 9 bases left between them. The CDR3 has 12 residues. CDR3: CASSLYLYEQYF. In DNA, the CDR3 is TGTGCCAGCAGCCTCTACTTGTACGAGCAGTACTTC.